A single sample is the source of the 12 T cell receptor beta chains below, sequenced in a study of PD-L1 blockade in urothelial cancer. TCRdb's copy holds only in-frame clones and misses some; the assay was immunoSEQ multiplex PCR. Of about 84,000 clones in the sample, 82% were seen once. Sequences were derived from PBMCs, sampled around atezolizumab (anti-PD-L1) treatment. These receptors were taken from a man between 65 and 85 years old with urothelial cancer.

The count of this clone is one. The chain joins TRBV15 to TRBJ1-2; D may be TRBD1 (6 bases). The length of the CDR3 is 14 residues. V shed 1 base and J shed 4 bases, with 10 bases lying between them. Germline V gene lookup returns CDR1 LNHNV and CDR2 YYDKDF (reference sequence). CDR3 sequence: CATSRATGIYGYTF. CDR3 nucleotide sequence: TGTGCCACCAGCAGAGCCACAGGGATCTATGGCTACACCTTC.

This clone was detected once. CDR3 amino acids: CASTDTPGDTEAFF. In DNA form, the CDR3 reads TGTGCCAGCACCGACACCCCGGGGGACACTGAAGCTTTCTTT. The V call is TRBV18, the J call TRBJ1-1; a weak D match, TRBD1 (5 bases). V was clipped by 8 bases and J by 3 bases, with 16 bases between them. This CDR3 region has 14 residues. CDR1 and CDR2 (germline): KGHSH, LQKENI. The full variable domain, with the rest looked up from reference TRBV18 and TRBJ1-1, is NAGVMQNPRHLVRRRGQEARLRCSPMKGHSHVYWYRQLPEEGLKFMVYLQKENIIDESGMPKERFSAEFPKEGPSILRIQQVVRGDSAAYFCASTDTPGDTEAFFGQGTRLTVV.

This chain uses TRBV10-2 with TRBJ2-3; 12 nucleotides agree with TRBD2. CDR3 length equals 18 residues. Trimming removed 3 bases from V and 0 bases from J; junction bases left unmatched: 7. The germline V gene has CDR1 WSHSY and CDR2 SAAADI. CDR3 sequence: CASSDWMGTSGSTDTQYF. CDR3 sequence (DNA): TGCGCCAGCAGTGACTGGATGGGGACTAGCGGGAGCACAGATACGCAGTATTTT.

CDR3 DNA sequence: TGTGCCAGCAGCTCCCAAGTCGACAGATACACTGAAGCTTTCTTT. Translation gives CASSSQVDRYTEAFF. The genes are TRBV9 and TRBJ1-1; a weak D match, TRBD1 (5 bases). V was trimmed by 4 bases and J by 3 bases, leaving 16 bases between them. The CDR3 is 15 amino acids. Germline CDR1 reads SGDLS; CDR2 reads YYNGEE.

The chain has TRBV25-1 and TRBJ1-2; D might be TRBD1 (6 bases). This CDR3 comprises 15 residues. Looked up from germline, CDR1 is MGHDK and CDR2 is SYGVNS. V lost 1 base and J lost 1, with 10 bases in between. The CDR3 spells CASSESGDRNYGYTF. The CDR3 DNA reads as TGTGCCAGCAGTGAATCAGGGGACCGTAACTATGGCTACACCTTC.

The V gene is TRBV5-1, the J gene TRBJ1-1; 9 bases are shared with TRBD1. J was trimmed by 5 bases and V by 4 bases; bases with no gene match: 6. The CDR3 covers 14 residues. Germline CDR1 and CDR2: SGHRS and YFSETQ. CDR3 loop: CASSVGQGSTEAFF. As DNA, the CDR3 is TGCGCCAGCAGCGTGGGACAGGGAAGTACTGAAGCTTTCTTT.

The chain recombines TRBV27 with TRBJ2-7; D is perhaps TRBD2 (5 bases). CDR1 is MNHEY, CDR2 SMNVEV, per germline (reference sequence). V was clipped by 5 bases and J by 6 bases, with 14 bases between them. This CDR3 spans 13 amino acids. The CDR3 reads CASSVTRSGEQYF. The CDR3 coding sequence is TGTGCCAGCAGTGTAACAAGGAGCGGCGAGCAGTACTTC.

V is TRBV19 and J is TRBJ1-5; D is unresolved. Germline V gene lookup returns CDR1 LNHDA and CDR2 SQIVND (reference sequence). Trimming cost V 6 bases and J 5 bases, with 17 bases left between them. The CDR3 is made up of 15 amino acids. DNA for the CDR3: TGTGCCAGTAGCTTCTCATTGGGCCCCCATCAGCCCCAGCATTTT. Encoded protein: CASSFSLGPHQPQHF. Full variable domain (remainder filled in from reference TRBV19 and TRBJ1-5): DGGITQSPKYLFRKEGQNVTLSCEQNLNHDAMYWYRQDPGQGLRLIYYSQIVNDFQKGDIAEGYSVSREKKESFPLTVTSAQKNPTAFYLCASSFSLGPHQPQHFGDGTRLSIL.

The chain is built from TRBV5-8 and TRBJ1-1; a possible D gene is TRBD1 (6 bases). The CDR3 is made up of 17 amino acids. With 0 bases removed from V and 5 bases from J, the gap between germline ends came to 20 bases. Germline V gene lookup returns CDR1 SGHTS and CDR2 YDEGEE. CDR3 nucleotides: TGTGCCAGCAGCTTGGGGGGGGGACAACCAATATTAACTGAAGCTTTCTTT. It specifies CASSLGGGQPILTEAFF.

The chain joins TRBV5-5 to TRBJ2-7; D is unresolved. V lost 0 bases, J lost 5 bases, and 12 bases lay in between. The length of the CDR3 is 14 residues. The germline gives CDR1 SGHKS, CDR2 YYEKEE (reference sequence). In DNA, the CDR3 is TGTGCCAGCAGCTTGGGGTCTAGGATTGACGAGCAGTACTTC. This sequence encodes CASSLGSRIDEQYF.

J is TRBJ2-7 and V is TRBV11-1; no clear D. V was clipped by 0 bases and J by 4 bases, with 7 bases between them. Germline loops: CDR1 SGHAT, CDR2 FQDESV (reference sequence). CDR3 length equals 13 residues. CDR3 nucleotide sequence: TGTGCCAGCAGCTTAGCACGAGAATACGAGCAGTACTTC. It specifies CASSLAREYEQYF.

Here the CDR3 reads CASSLGGPYEQYF. CDR3 DNA: TGTGCCAGCAGCCTCGGGGGGCCCTACGAGCAGTACTTC. The chain recombines TRBV6-5 with TRBJ2-7; possibly TRBD2 for D (7 bases). The CDR3 spans 13 residues. V was cut by 6 bases and J by 2 bases, with 11 bases left in between. Germline V gene data show CDR1 as MNHEY and CDR2 as SVGAGI.